These T cell receptor beta chains were read from a single sample in a study of T cells in Graves' hyperthyroidism and ophthalmopathy. TCRdb re-called the multiplex PCR reads through MiXCR, storing one row per CDR3 protein. Of 200,000 to 250,000 distinct CDR3 sequences in the sample, approximately 25% were seen once. The sample was blood. The receptor set was obtained from a woman in her 40s with Graves' ophthalmopathy. Both conserved end residues are part of each CDR3.

v_call cdr3_aa
TRBV24-1 CATSKATTGLDGYTF
TRBV11-2 CASSSGGVAKNIQYF
TRBV6-1 CAQNYEQYF
TRBV12-3/TRBV12-4 CVSSYGLSTSHEQYF
TRBV12-3/TRBV12-4 CASSFTYPSYEQYF
TRBV6-5 CASSSRLFSGANVLTF
TRBV5-1 CASSFLTQGVQNTEAFF
TRBV11-2 CASSSSWGQLNTEAFF
TRBV6-5 CASSYPTQYF
TRBV6-1 CASSEYDRRYSNQPQYF